The clone carrying this T cell receptor beta chain was seen repeatedly, ten times or more. A junction boundary mismatches the germline segment, possibly from a read error. With the library built for alpha chains, this beta chain is off target and its frequency is not meaningful. TCR cDNA molecules each carried a unique molecular identifier. Via MiXCR, TCRdb re-called the 5' RACE reads, giving one row per CDR3 protein. The sample has 9,500 to 14,000 distinct CDR3 sequences; around 4% are singletons. The data derive from a study of spatial heterogeneity in lung cancer. Study-wide context: Each time, sequencing found more beta-chain sequences than alpha-chain sequences.

The CDR3 is 13 amino acids. Germline lookup yields CDR1 SSHAT and CDR2 FNYEAQ (reference sequence). Time point described: sample taken at primary tumor resection. Whole RNA from tumor, nontumor lung or frozen PBMC was sequenced unsorted. Donation came from some 73 patients with untreated early-stage non-small cell lung cancer. J is TRBJ2-2 and V is TRBV7-7; D is ambiguous. The sequences come from normal lung tissue next to the tumor, collected at surgery. The sequence came from a male donor with early-stage non-small cell lung cancer. The DNA of the CDR3 is TGTGCTAGCAGCTTCCGGCTGGCCGGGGAGCTGTTTTTT. This gives the protein CASSFRLAGELFF.